This T cell receptor (beta chain) was identified during a study of brain T cells in children with intractable seizures. Study-level points and caveats: Clones missing pre-surgery may reflect undersampling of that blood sample.

Profiling relied on immunoSEQ multiplex PCR, and the TCRdb table lists in-frame clones only, not all of them. The sample consists of approximately 330,000 clones, more than 85% of them appearing once. The V gene end was trimmed by 6 bases and the J gene end by 8 bases; junction bases not matched to a gene: 7. The CDR3 runs to 13 residues. For this clone: The antigen is unknown.

Sample time point: blood from clinic visit 5 months post-surgery; TSC patient then seizure free. Sequencing was limited to surgery cases with top T cell transcript signatures in brain tissue. The specimen was peripheral blood, collected about 5 months after surgery. The rearrangement uses TRBV12-3 or TRBV12-4 and TRBJ1-2; 9 bases are a match to TRBD1. The clonotype comes from a boy under two years old with tuberous sclerosis and intractable seizures. CDR3 nucleotides: TGTGCCAGCAGCACATACAGGGGGCACGGCTACACCTTC. Translating it yields CASSTYRGHGYTF.